A single TCR beta chain is shown here with its context. Only a few counts were recorded for this clonotype. The antigen it recognizes is unknown. No base quality values were provided; no much bigger clone lies one nucleotide off. Based on the germline V gene (reference sequence), the CDR1 and CDR2 sequences are SGHKS and YYEKEE. Spanning cysteine to phenylalanine, the CDR3 consists of 14 amino acids. Kept here is only the CDR3 DNA, which spans 42 bases and is read in frame from base 1. The V end loses 0 bases and the J end loses 3 bases, and a stretch of 9 bases separates them. Systemically healthy Caucasian individuals from Russia, over 30 in total and aged about 6 to 100 years, were included as donors. Each donor gave 9 to 10 milliliters of peripheral blood, collected into EDTA-treated Vacutainer tubes. Ficoll-Paque density-gradient centrifugation was used to isolate PBMCs, with at least 6 million per sample. Trizol reagent was used to extract total RNA from PBMCs, with at least 5 micrograms per sample. Naive CD45RAhigh/CD27high T cell percentages were measured by flow cytometry on a PBMC aliquot from every donor.

The source of the sample is a study of blood T cells in healthy people across ages (dated by TCRdb to the mid-2010s). Describing the broader study: In model experiments, roughly one uniquely barcoded TCR beta cDNA molecule per two T cells was captured by template switching. The study analyzed two additional independent replicas of 1 million unique cDNA reads from the same blood draw for two donors, one aged 18 to 29 and one aged 80 or older. The study measured age-related changes in TCR beta repertoire diversity using deep sequencing normalized with unique cDNA molecular identifiers. To avoid experimental bias, donors of different ages were randomly spread across the sequencing lanes. Four age groups were formed from the donors: young (average roughly 16 years), middle-aged (approximately 42), aged (about 62) and long-lived (82).

The library was produced with 5' RACE. Sequencing relied on an Illumina HiSeq 2500. The second PCR ran for roughly 6 to 11 cycles and used a J-beta primer mix along with a sample-barcoded 5' primer. A template-switch 5' adaptor carrying 12 random nucleotides introduced a unique molecular identifier onto each TCR beta cDNA molecule. Each sample yielded at least 2.5 million CDR3-containing paired-end reads. First-strand cDNA was synthesized from all RNA with the Mint cDNA synthesis kit, primed by a TRBC-specific oligonucleotide. All cDNA was treated with uracil-DNA glycosylase and then went through a first 18-cycle PCR with the universal primers M1SS and BC2_uni_R. As for the authors' bioinformatics: Each sample was normalized by randomly selecting 1 million high-quality reads, each carrying a distinct molecular identifier. Instead of being binned into consensus sequences, reads that shared molecular identifiers were thrown out. CDR3 identification, clonotype clustering and error correction used MiTCR with a Q25 quality threshold and the strictest error-elimination algorithm. A nonparametric unseen species model using Euler transformation provided a lower-bound estimate of total TCR beta diversity. TCRdb reworked the public reads: Q25 trimming with fastp, MiXCR clone assembly, productive beta chains retained. Rows merge per CDR3 protein into single entries with the most common DNA and genes. The V and J calls, along with clone size, are taken from TCRdb and not from the paper's own processing. The sample yields hundreds of thousands of distinct CDR3 sequences; under 30% were counted once. The ten most abundant clones make up about 15% of the sample.

Overall study results and their limits: Compared with the aged group, more naive CD4+ T cells, fewer expanded clones and increased TCR diversity were shown by the long-lived group, suggesting age selection. Estimates of total diversity based on one million sequenced T cells were considered lower bounds and underestimates. As age increased, observed TCR beta diversity per million T cells dropped in a roughly linear way, and a significant reduction was already evident by age about 40. Donor CMV infection status was unknown, potentially confounding age-related changes in expanded clonotypes. Because profiling used bulk unsorted PBMCs, naive and antigen-experienced compartments could not be compared conclusively. A strong correlation was found between observed TCR beta diversity and the percentage of naive T cells measured by flow cytometry.

The specimen sequenced was blood. This receptor chain uses TRBV5-5 and TRBJ1-1; the best D guess is TRBD1, with 6 bases matching. The sequence was collected from a woman aged 80 or over in good health. The sequenced DNA is TGTGCCAGCAGCTTGGACGGGGGGCACACTGAAGCTTTCTTT. It encodes CASSLDGGHTEAFF.